This TCR beta chain was profiled in a study of blood T cells in healthy people across ages. Each sample had at least 6.5 million PBMCs isolated. Germline-derived CDR1 and CDR2 are SGHRS and YFSETQ. The CDR3 is made up of 16 amino acids. The second PCR ran roughly 7 to 12 cycles with a sample-barcoded 5' primer and J-beta primers. TCRdb analysed the 5' RACE reads with MiXCR anew, one entry per CDR3 protein. In the table there are around 400,000 distinct CDR3 sequences, roughly half of which are singletons. The chain is built from TRBV5-1 and TRBJ2-5; TRBD1 matches 9 bases. The J call may not be correct, given that the DNA end is closer to TRBJ2-7. Sequencing input: blood. The clonotype originates from a man aged 55 to 70 in good health. The CDR3: CASSSKQGAPVDEQYF. The CDR3, as DNA: TGCGCCAGCAGCTCAAAACAGGGGGCGCCTGTCGACGAGCAGTACTTC.